This T cell receptor beta chain derives from a study of PD-1 blockade in classical Hodgkin lymphoma. Whole-study context: Treatment was intravenous nivolumab, 3 mg/kg every 2 weeks, until progression.

Whole-study findings and limits: TCR diversity at baseline was reported to be reduced in newly diagnosed patients relative to healthy donors. With CD4+ cells, TCR diversity rose significantly by C4D1, but not with CD8+ cells. The repertoire differences lack a defined cause, possibly disease activity or prior therapy.

This clone was found a few times. Its antigen is not known. Every one of the patients relapsed after autologous stem cell transplantation (brentuximab vedotin exposure was variable). The V gene's germline CDR1 is MNHNY and CDR2 SVGAGI (reference sequence). V dropped 2 bases and J dropped 2 bases, with 6 bases sitting between them. The CDR3 has 13 amino acids. This table comes from immunoSEQ multiplex PCR, and its TCRdb copy is limited to in-frame clones, with some not included. The sample has 50,000 to 85,000 clones, 71% seen once. The sequencing here drew on peripheral blood mononuclear cells (PBMCs), taken before the second cycle of nivolumab. The V and J genes are TRBV6-6 and TRBJ1-1, with unresolved D. This TCR was sampled from a human donor with classical Hodgkin lymphoma. The CDR3 DNA sequence: TGTGCCAGCAGTTACGGCACCAACACTGAAGCTTTCTTT. Translated: CASSYGTNTEAFF.